This T cell receptor beta chain was recorded in a study of cytomegalovirus exposure and HLA in healthy donors. Study as a whole: The roughly 120 million unique TCR beta sequences, from about 179 million T cells, were found by an earlier analysis.

Germline V gives CDR1 MDHEN, CDR2 SYDVKM. There are 11 residues in the CDR3. Germline trimming cut 6 bases from V and 14 bases from J; bases unmatched to any gene: 7. Turning to this clone: Its antigen is currently unknown.

General observations from the study: As immune exposure information, only CMV serostatus was available.

PCR primers comprised 60 Vbeta and 13 Jbeta primers. TCRdb's table, derived via immunoSEQ multiplex PCR, lists solely in-frame clones and lacks some. The table has around 86,000 clones, more than 60% seen once. The TCR sequence derives from a man in his fifties or sixties in good health and CMV-seropositive. The chain joins TRBV28 to TRBJ2-1, with TRBD1 identical over 7 bases. Material for sequencing was PBMCs. The CDR3 spells CASRRQGAEFF. The CDR3 DNA sequence: TGTGCCAGCAGACGACAGGGCGCGGAGTTCTTC.